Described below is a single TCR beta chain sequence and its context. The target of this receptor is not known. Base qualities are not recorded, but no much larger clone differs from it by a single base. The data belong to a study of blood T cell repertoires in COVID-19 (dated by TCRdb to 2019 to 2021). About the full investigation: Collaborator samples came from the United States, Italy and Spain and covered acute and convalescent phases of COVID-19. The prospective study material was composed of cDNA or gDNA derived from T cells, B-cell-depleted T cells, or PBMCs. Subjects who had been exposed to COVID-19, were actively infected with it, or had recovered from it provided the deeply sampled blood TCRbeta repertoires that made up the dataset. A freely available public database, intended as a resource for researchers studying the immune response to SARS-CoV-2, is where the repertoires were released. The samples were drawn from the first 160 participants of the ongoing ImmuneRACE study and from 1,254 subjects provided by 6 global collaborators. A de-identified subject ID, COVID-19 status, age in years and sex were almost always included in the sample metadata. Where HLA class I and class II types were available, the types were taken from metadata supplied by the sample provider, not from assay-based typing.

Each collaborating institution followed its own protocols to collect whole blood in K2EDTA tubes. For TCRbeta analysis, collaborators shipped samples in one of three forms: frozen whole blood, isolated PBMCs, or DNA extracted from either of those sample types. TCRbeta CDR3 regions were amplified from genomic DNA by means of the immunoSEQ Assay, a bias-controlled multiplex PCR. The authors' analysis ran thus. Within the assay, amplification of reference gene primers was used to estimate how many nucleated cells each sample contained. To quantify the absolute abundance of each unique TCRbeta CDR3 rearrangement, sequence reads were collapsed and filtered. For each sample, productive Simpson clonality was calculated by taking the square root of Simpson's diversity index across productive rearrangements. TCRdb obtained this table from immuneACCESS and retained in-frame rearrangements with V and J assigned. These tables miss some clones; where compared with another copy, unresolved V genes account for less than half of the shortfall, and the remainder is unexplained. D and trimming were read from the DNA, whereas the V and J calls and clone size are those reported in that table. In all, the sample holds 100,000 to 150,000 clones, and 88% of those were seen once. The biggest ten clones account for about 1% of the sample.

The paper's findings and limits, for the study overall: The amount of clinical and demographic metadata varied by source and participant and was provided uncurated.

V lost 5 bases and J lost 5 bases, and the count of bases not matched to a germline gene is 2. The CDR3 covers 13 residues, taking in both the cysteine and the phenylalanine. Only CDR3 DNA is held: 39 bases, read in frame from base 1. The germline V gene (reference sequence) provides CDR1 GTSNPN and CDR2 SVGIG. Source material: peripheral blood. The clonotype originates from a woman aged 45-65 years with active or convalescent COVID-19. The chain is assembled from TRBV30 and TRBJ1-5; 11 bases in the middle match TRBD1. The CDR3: CAWGQGADQPQHF. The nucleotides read TGTGCCTGGGGACAGGGGGCTGATCAGCCCCAGCATTTT.